One and the same sample provided the 15 T cell receptor beta chains below, sequenced in a study of blood T cell repertoires in COVID-19. Clones were sequenced by immunoSEQ multiplex PCR, and TCRdb holds only the in-frame ones, with some missing. The sample has over 300,000 clones; around 90% are singletons. Sequencing was done on a sample of peripheral blood. These receptors originate from a man aged 35-49 years with acute or convalescent COVID-19.

This clone was observed a single time. The CDR3 DNA sequence: TGTGCCAGCAGATCTTCCGGGACAGGGGGCGGAAATACGCAGTATTTT. It yields the protein CASRSSGTGGGNTQYF. The chain joins TRBV19 to TRBJ2-3; 12 bases map to TRBD1. With 9 bases clipped from V and 7 bases from J, the junction kept 14 bases outside the gene matches. From germline, CDR1 is LNHDA and CDR2 SQIVND (reference sequence). This CDR3 has 16 residues.

J is TRBJ1-5 and V is TRBV19, with D unclear. Trimming removed 7 bases at V and 0 bases at J, with 13 bases between. The CDR3 spans 15 residues. Germline-derived CDR1 and CDR2 are LNHDA and SQIVND (reference sequence). CDR3 nucleotide sequence: TGTGCCAGTATTAGCGCGGCGTATAGCAATCAGCCCCAGCATTTT. This encodes CASISAAYSNQPQHF.

This clone has only one observation. Here the CDR3 reads CASRVTGNPDTQYF. The DNA for the CDR3 is TGTGCCAGCAGAGTGACAGGGAATCCAGATACGCAGTATTTT. The chain employs TRBV28 and TRBJ2-3, with 7 bases identical to TRBD1. Germline V gene lookup returns CDR1 MDHEN and CDR2 SYDVKM. This CDR3 spans 14 amino acids. Trimming took 6 bases from V and 4 from J; bases not matched to a gene: 7.

This clone was detected once. The rearrangement uses TRBV7-2 and TRBJ1-2; D may be TRBD1 (6 bases). In germline, CDR1 is SGHTA, CDR2 FQGNSA. Trimming pared 2 bases from V and 8 bases from J, leaving 18 bases between. The CDR3 is 15 amino acids. CDR3 amino acids: CASSLLPQGPQGYTF. The CDR3 region has the DNA TGTGCCAGCAGCTTACTCCCCCAGGGGCCCCAGGGCTACACCTTC.

The V call is TRBV4-1, the J call TRBJ2-7; 8 bases are a match to TRBD2. Germline V lookup: CDR1 MGHRA, CDR2 YSYEKL. The CDR3 contains 18 residues. The ends lost 0 bases at V and 5 bases at J; junction bases unmatched: 15. The CDR3 protein is CASSQDPRRGGLVNEQYF. The CDR3 region has the DNA TGCGCCAGCAGCCAAGATCCCCGACGGGGGGGCCTAGTGAACGAGCAGTACTTC.

Details on this clone: Sequence at one end of the junction differs from germline and may be a read error. The J gene is TRBJ1-6, the V gene TRBV7-7; 7 nucleotides agree with TRBD1. CDR3 length equals 14 residues. In germline, CDR1 is SSHAT, CDR2 FNYEAQ (reference sequence). CDR3: CASSPSGTDSPLHF. The CDR3 region has the DNA TGTGCTAGCAGCCCTTCCGGGACAGATTCACCCCTCCACTTT.

CDR3 coding DNA: TGTGCCAGCAGTTTTAACGGGGAGCTGTTTTTT. Translating gives CASSFNGELFF. The gene calls are TRBV6-6 and TRBJ2-2, with D unresolved. Germline V gives CDR1 MNHNY, CDR2 SVGAGI (reference sequence). V shed 4 bases and J shed 7 bases, with 4 bases lying between them. This CDR3 region has 11 residues.

The chain carries TRBV27 and TRBJ1-1; TRBD1 is a possible D gene (6 bases). This CDR3 is 14 amino acids long. The V end lost 6 bases, the J end lost 1 base, and 12 bases lay between the germline ends. CDR1 MNHEY and CDR2 SMNVEV come from the germline V gene (reference sequence). DNA of the CDR3: TGTGCCAGCAGGCTGACGGGACAGAACACTGAAGCTTTCTTT. Translation: CASRLTGQNTEAFF.

The chain joins TRBV7-9 to TRBJ1-1; 8 positions agree with TRBD1. This CDR3 region has 17 residues. Germline-derived CDR1 and CDR2 are SEHNR and FQNEAQ (reference sequence). Unmatched junction bases numbered 12, after V lost 1 base and J lost 5 bases. The CDR3 is CASSLDLPDRGLTEAFF. The CDR3 DNA reads TGTGCCAGCAGCTTAGATCTTCCCGACAGGGGTTTAACTGAAGCTTTCTTT.

The chain has TRBV30 and TRBJ1-4; possible D gene TRBD1, 6 bases. The CDR3 is made up of 17 amino acids. The V end lost 0 bases, the J end lost 0 bases, and 14 bases lay between the germline ends. In germline, CDR1 is GTSNPN, CDR2 SVGIG (reference sequence). The CDR3 DNA reads as TGTGCCTGGAGTGTAGCCAGGACAGCTGCAACTAATGAAAAACTGTTTTTT. This sequence encodes CAWSVARTAATNEKLFF.

This chain joins TRBV15 and TRBJ1-4; D possibly corresponds to TRBD1 (5 bases). CDR3 size: 13 residues. In germline, CDR1 is LNHNV, CDR2 YYDKDF (reference sequence). V was trimmed by 8 bases and J by 8 bases, leaving 15 bases between them. DNA for the CDR3: TGTGCCACCCGGACACCGATGAACGAAAAACTGTTTTTT. This translates into CATRTPMNEKLFF. The full variable domain, completed using reference TRBV15 and TRBJ1-4, is DAMVIQNPRYQVTQFGKPVTLSCSQTLNHNVMYWYQQKSSQAPKLLFHYYDKDFNNEADTPDNFQSRRPNTSFCFLDIRSPGLGDTAMYLCATRTPMNEKLFFGSGTQLSVL.

The chain employs TRBV29-1 and TRBJ2-3; 7 nucleotides agree with TRBD2. Germline CDR1 SQVTM, CDR2 ANQGSEA. Trimming removed 6 bases from V and 2 bases from J; junction bases left unmatched: 8. The CDR3 loop spans 14 amino acids. Here the CDR3 DNA reads TGCAGCGTCCGCGGGGAGGGGACCACAGATACGCAGTATTTT. Translation gives CSVRGEGTTDTQYF.

The rearrangement uses TRBV7-2 and TRBJ1-6, with a tentative D call TRBD1 (5 bases). This CDR3 is built from 13 residues. V lost 10 bases to trimming and J lost 9 bases, with 16 bases between them. The germline CDR1 and CDR2 sequences are SGHTA and FQGNSA. CDR3 region: CATSGLFGSPLHF. CDR3 coding DNA: TGTGCCACCTCGGGACTCTTCGGTTCACCCCTCCACTTT.

CDR3 in amino acids: CASSPRVSNQPQHF. The DNA for the CDR3 is TGTGCCAGCAGCCCGCGGGTTAGCAATCAGCCCCAGCATTTT. This chain uses TRBV7-2 with TRBJ1-5; D not certain. This CDR3 contains 14 residues. Germline V gene sequence: CDR1 SGHTA, CDR2 FQGNSA. V dropped 5 bases and J dropped 0 bases, with 8 bases sitting between them.

Regarding this clone: Other nucleotide sequences from this sample produce the same CDR3. This chain joins TRBV12-3 or TRBV12-4 and TRBJ2-5, with D possibly being TRBD1 (6 bases). This CDR3 comprises 13 residues. The V end lost 0 bases, the J end lost 4 bases, and 6 bases lay between the germline ends. CDR3 sequence: CASSLAGGETQYF. The DNA of the CDR3 is TGTGCCAGCAGTTTAGCAGGGGGAGAGACCCAGTACTTC.